The next 8 T cell receptor beta chains were all read from a single sample in a study of T cell changes during pregnancy in multiple sclerosis. Measured with immunoSEQ multiplex PCR; TCRdb has only the in-frame clones, and not every one. The data show around 25,000 clones, with 90% seen just once and 9% to 9.5% held by the top ten. The specimen was CD8+ T cells from peripheral blood mononuclear cells, collected in the third trimester of pregnancy. The receptors here all came from a female donor in good health, enrolled as a control in a pregnancy study.

The chain recombines TRBV27 with TRBJ2-2; D remains ambiguous. The CDR3 runs to 11 residues. Trimming took off 4 bases at V and 6 bases at J, with 3 bases between the two ends. Germline CDR1 is MNHEY and CDR2 is SMNVEV (reference sequence). In DNA, the CDR3 is TGTGCCAGCAGTTCCTCCGGGGAGCTGTTTTTT. Its translation is CASSSSGELFF.

The gene calls are TRBV5-4 and TRBJ1-1; 9 nucleotides line up with TRBD1. Germline V gene data show CDR1 as SGHNT and CDR2 as YYREEE (reference sequence). The CDR3 spans 15 residues. The ends lost 4 bases at V and 5 bases at J; junction bases unmatched: 9. CDR3 sequence: CASSGLTGGETEAFF. The CDR3 bases are TGTGCCAGCAGCGGACTGACAGGGGGAGAGACTGAAGCTTTCTTT. Full variable domain (outside the CDR3, taken from reference TRBV5-4 and TRBJ1-1): ETGVTQSPTHLIKTRGQQVTLRCSSQSGHNTVSWYQQALGQGPQFIFQYYREEENGRGNFPPRFSGLQFPNYSSELNVNALELDDSALYLCASSGLTGGETEAFFGQGTRLTVV.

This chain connects TRBV5-1 to TRBJ1-2, with TRBD1 matching over 7 bases. The J segment lost 0 bases and the V segment lost 4 bases, leaving 15 bases of the junction unmatched. This CDR3 is built from 18 residues. Germline-derived CDR1 and CDR2 are SGHRS and YFSETQ. In DNA, the CDR3 is TGCGCCAGCAGCACCGGGACAGCGTCTCACGGAGCTAACTATGGCTACACCTTC. It translates to CASSTGTASHGANYGYTF.

This rearrangement joins TRBV10-1 to TRBJ2-7; tentative D call: TRBD2 (5 bases). Trimming took off 2 bases at V and 5 bases at J, with 16 bases between the two ends. This CDR3 contains 15 residues. From germline, CDR1 is WNHNN and CDR2 SYGVQD (reference sequence). The CDR3 is CASSEGLSFGDEQYF. The CDR3 bases are TGCGCCAGCAGTGAGGGTTTAAGTTTCGGGGACGAGCAGTACTTC.

The chain uses TRBV6-5 and TRBJ2-3, with D possibly being TRBD1 (5 bases). V was pared by 8 bases and J by 1 base, with 16 bases between. The CDR3 contains 15 residues. Germline CDR1 reads MNHEY; CDR2 reads SVGAGI. The DNA for the CDR3 is TGTGCCAGCCAAGTGACAGCGTGGGGCACAGATACGCAGTATTTT. This encodes CASQVTAWGTDTQYF.

The chain links TRBV21-1 to TRBJ2-3; whether TRBD2, the table's D call, matches the DNA was not checked. TRBV21-1 is described as a pseudogene. CDR3 length equals 15 residues. Here the CDR3 reads CASIAGKARTDTQYF. The CDR3 coding sequence is TGTGCCAGCATCGCGGGGAAGGCCCGCACAGATACGCAGTATTTT.

Comments on this clone: Other nucleotide sequences in the sample specify the same CDR3. The J gene is TRBJ1-1, the V gene TRBV9, with D unresolved. The CDR3 length is 12 residues. Germline V gene sequence: CDR1 SGDLS, CDR2 YYNGEE. V was trimmed by 8 bases and J by 1 base, leaving 9 bases between them. Here the CDR3 reads CASSAGNTEAFF. The CDR3 region has the DNA TGTGCCAGTTCGGCGGGGAACACTGAAGCTTTCTTT.

The chain combines TRBV13 with TRBJ2-7, with 12 nucleotides matching TRBD2. The CDR3 has 15 amino acids. V shed 6 bases and J 6 bases; nucleotides not matched to a gene: 9. Germline CDR1 is PRHDT and CDR2 is FYEKMQ (reference sequence). DNA for the CDR3: TGTGCCAGCAGGGACTTGACTAGCGGGAGCGGCGAGCAGTACTTC. It translates to CASRDLTSGSGEQYF.